Listed here are 29 T cell receptor beta chains from one sample, sequenced in a study of early T cells in non-severe SARS-CoV-2 infection. TCRdb reprocessed the 5' RACE reads with MiXCR, giving one entry per CDR3 protein. The sample has some 30,000 distinct CDR3 sequences, around 5.8% seen once. Sequencing was done on a sample of whole blood. The receptors derive from an adult who was a healthcare worker with PCR-confirmed SARS-CoV-2 infection or an uninfected control (not recorded which).

In its sample, this clonotype was seen many times. The chain recombines TRBV5-1 with TRBJ2-3, with 10 bases aligning to TRBD2. CDR1 is SGHRS, CDR2 YFSETQ, per germline. This CDR3 has 15 residues. V trimming: 5 bases; J trimming: 2 bases; junction bases outside the gene matches: 5. CDR3 residues: CASSIAGGITDTQYF. For the CDR3, the DNA is TGCGCCAGCAGTATAGCGGGGGGTATCACAGATACGCAGTATTTT.

In this sample, this clonotype turned up many times. The chain recombines TRBV20-1 with TRBJ2-3; TRBD2 matches 10 bases. This CDR3 comprises 15 residues. Per germline, CDR1 DFQATT and CDR2 SNEGSKA (reference sequence). With 4 bases clipped from V and 6 bases from J, the junction kept 10 bases outside the gene matches. The CDR3 reads CSATGLAGDEDTQYF. The CDR3 DNA reads as TGCAGTGCTACTGGCCTAGCGGGAGATGAGGATACGCAGTATTTT.

This clonotype was detected many times. The chain is built from TRBV25-1 and TRBJ2-5; 7 positions match TRBD2. Germline CDR1 is MGHDK and CDR2 is SYGVNS. This CDR3 is built from 15 residues. V shed 7 bases and J 1 base; nucleotides not matched to a gene: 9. The CDR3 is CASMTASGSQETQYF. CDR3 DNA: TGTGCCAGCATGACGGCTAGCGGTTCCCAAGAGACCCAGTACTTC.

The table lists this clonotype with many counts. The chain carries TRBV7-9 and TRBJ2-1; D might be TRBD2 (5 bases). The CDR3 is 17 amino acids. Trimming left V 5 bases short and J 14 bases short, with 31 bases between. Germline V lookup: CDR1 SEHNR, CDR2 FQNEAQ (reference sequence). CDR3 amino acids: CASSPRTWEITMSREFF. The CDR3 DNA sequence: TGTGCCAGCAGCCCCCGAACATGGGAGATTACAATGAGTAGAGAGTTCTTC.

This clonotype has ten or more counts. The chain has TRBV7-6 and TRBJ2-7, with D perhaps given as TRBD1 or TRBD2 (5 bases each). The CDR3 is 15 amino acids. The V gene lost 5 bases and the J gene lost 7 bases, with 21 bases spanning the gap. CDR1 is SGHVS, CDR2 FNYEAQ, per germline. CDR3 nucleotides: TGTGCCAGCAGCCACCGTCCCGGGACCAAGGAAGAGCAGTACTTC. As protein: CASSHRPGTKEEQYF.

This chain uses TRBV11-3 with TRBJ2-2; 7 nucleotides line up with TRBD2. Germline CDR1 and CDR2: SGHNT and YENEEA. V trimming: 4 bases; J trimming: 0 bases; junction bases outside the gene matches: 8. The CDR3 totals 17 residues. The CDR3 region is CASSWGSGFANTGELFF. Written as DNA, the CDR3 is TGTGCCAGCAGCTGGGGTAGCGGGTTCGCGAACACCGGGGAGCTGTTTTTT.

Many counts were recorded for this clonotype. The V and J genes are TRBV6-5 and TRBJ2-5, with no clear D. The CDR3 is made up of 13 amino acids. V lost 2 bases and J lost 5, with 9 bases in between. Germline CDR1 reads MNHEY; CDR2 reads SVGAGI. The CDR3 is CASSYPPSETQYF. In DNA, the CDR3 is TGTGCCAGCAGTTACCCCCCTTCGGAGACCCAGTACTTC.

This clonotype has at least ten counts. This rearrangement joins TRBV27 to TRBJ2-3; the match to TRBD1 covers 7 bases. CDR3 size: 14 residues. Germline V gene data show CDR1 as MNHEY and CDR2 as SMNVEV (reference sequence). J was trimmed by 4 bases and V by 3 bases; bases with no gene match: 4. The CDR3 bases are TGTGCCAGCAGTTTCGAGGGGGCAGCAGATACGCAGTATTTT. Protein product: CASSFEGAADTQYF.

The genes are TRBV12-3 or TRBV12-4 and TRBJ1-2; 10 bases map to TRBD1. The length of the CDR3 is 15 residues. Unmatched junction bases numbered 6, after V lost 5 bases and J lost 3 bases. The CDR3 sequence is CASSAGTGVDYGYTF. In DNA form, the CDR3 reads TGTGCCAGCAGTGCCGGGACAGGGGTTGACTATGGCTACACCTTC.

This clonotype appeared many times. This chain links TRBV2 with TRBJ2-5; a weak D match, TRBD1 (5 bases). Trimming cost V 7 bases and J 5 bases, with 20 bases left between them. The CDR3 has 15 amino acids. The germline gives CDR1 SNHLY, CDR2 FYNNEI. CDR3 sequence reads: CASKAPGKWGETQYF. Here the CDR3 DNA reads TGTGCCAGCAAAGCCCCAGGGAAATGGGGCGAGACCCAGTACTTC.

This clonotype showed up many times. The chain recombines TRBV7-9 with TRBJ2-7; the match to TRBD2 covers 7 bases. The CDR3 is 14 amino acids. The trim removed 4 bases at V and 7 bases at J, leaving 10 bases unmatched. Germline CDR1 is SEHNR and CDR2 is FQNEAQ (reference sequence). This CDR3 is CASSSGGAPREQYF. The CDR3 nucleotides are TGTGCCAGCAGCTCGGGAGGCGCACCGAGAGAGCAGTACTTC.

The chain has TRBV5-1 and TRBJ2-1, with D perhaps matching TRBD1 or TRBD2 (6 bases each). The CDR3 spans 18 residues. With 1 base removed from V and 9 bases from J, the gap between germline ends came to 26 bases. Germline V gene lookup returns CDR1 SGHRS and CDR2 YFSETQ. CDR3 region: CASSLTLYRGQGRIEQFF. The CDR3 nucleotides read TGCGCCAGCAGCTTGACACTATACCGGGGGCAGGGGAGGATTGAGCAGTTCTTC.

This clonotype was found many times. This rearrangement joins TRBV29-1 to TRBJ1-1; D is uncertain. From germline, CDR1 is SQVTM and CDR2 ANQGSEA. Trimming shortened V by 4 bases and J by 4 bases, and 10 bases separated the two germline ends. The CDR3 is made up of 12 amino acids. CDR3 sequence reads: CSVGERSTEAFF. In DNA form, the CDR3 reads TGCAGCGTTGGGGAGAGGAGCACTGAAGCTTTCTTT.

This clonotype was found many times. J is TRBJ1-1 and V is TRBV20-1, with D uncertain. V lost 1 base to trimming and J lost 4 bases, with 4 bases between them. CDR1 is DFQATT and CDR2 is SNEGSKA in the germline V gene (reference sequence). The CDR3 contains 11 residues. The CDR3 spells CSARGGTEAFF. In DNA form, the CDR3 reads TGCAGTGCTAGAGGGGGCACTGAAGCTTTCTTT.

This clonotype occurred many times. The chain has TRBV7-9 and TRBJ1-6; D call uncertain. The germline V gene encodes CDR1 SEHNR and CDR2 FQNEAQ (reference sequence). Trimming shortened V by 4 bases and J by 10 bases, and 8 bases separated the two germline ends. The CDR3 covers 12 residues. The CDR3, as DNA: TGTGCCAGCAGCTCTAGTTCGTCACCCCTCCACTTT. This encodes CASSSSSSPLHF.

This clonotype was observed at least ten times. The V and J genes are TRBV7-9 and TRBJ2-7, with D tentatively TRBD2 (6 bases). V lost 3 bases, J lost 1 base, and 16 bases lay in between. The CDR3 runs to 16 residues. In germline, CDR1 is SEHNR, CDR2 FQNEAQ (reference sequence). The CDR3 DNA sequence: TGTGCCAGCAGCTTTAGGGCCGGGACTGCTTCCTACGAGCAGTACTTC. Its protein product is CASSFRAGTASYEQYF. Supplemented by reference TRBV7-9 and TRBJ2-7, the full variable domain reads DTGVSQNPRHKITKRGQNVTFRCDPISEHNRLYWYRQTLGQGPEFLTYFQNEAQLEKSRLLSDRFSAERPKGSFSTLEIQRTEQGDSAMYLCASSFRAGTASYEQYFGPGTRLTVT.

This clonotype was seen repeatedly, ten times or more. Compared with germline, one end of the junction differs, possibly owing to a read error. The V and J genes are TRBV12-3 or TRBV12-4 and TRBJ2-5; D unclear. The CDR3 has 11 amino acids. CDR3 DNA: TGTGCCAGCAGCTTAGGGGAGACCCAGTACTTC. Its protein is CASSLGETQYF.

This clonotype was recorded many times. V usage is TRBV7-2 and J usage is TRBJ2-7; 9 bases are a match to TRBD2. CDR3 length equals 14 residues. Germline CDR1 reads SGHTA; CDR2 reads FQGNSA. V was clipped by 1 base and J by 3 bases; unmatched bases: 1. CDR3 region: CASSLVAGVYEQYF. CDR3 nucleotides: TGTGCCAGCAGCTTAGTAGCGGGGGTCTACGAGCAGTACTTC.

For this clonotype: Germline and junction disagree at one end, which may indicate a read error. The chain has TRBV7-9 and TRBJ2-7, with D possibly matching TRBD1 (6 bases). The germline CDR1 and CDR2 sequences are SEHNR and FQNEAQ (reference sequence). This CDR3 is built from 12 residues. This chain's CDR3 is CVSSSDSYEQYF. DNA for the CDR3: TGTGTCAGCAGCTCGGACAGCTACGAGCAGTACTTC.

The table lists this clonotype with many counts. The rearrangement uses TRBV12-3 or TRBV12-4 and TRBJ2-1; D may be TRBD1 (5 bases). Deletions cut 6 bases from V and 6 bases from J, with 18 bases between. The CDR3 contains 15 residues. The CDR3 reads CASRLRAGRINEQFF. CDR3 bases: TGTGCCAGCAGGCTAAGGGCAGGGCGGATCAATGAGCAGTTCTTC.

The chain has TRBV7-2 and TRBJ1-5; D might be TRBD1 (5 bases). CDR1 is SGHTA and CDR2 is FQGNSA in the germline V gene. The ends were cut back, 2 bases at V and 12 bases at J, with 11 bases in the middle. This CDR3 is 12 amino acids long. The CDR3 region has the DNA TGTGCCAGCAGCTTAATGCAAACAGGCCAGCATTTT. Encoded protein: CASSLMQTGQHF.

The rearrangement uses TRBV10-3 and TRBJ2-3; TRBD2 aligns across 9 bases. V lost 2 bases, J lost 1 base, and 1 base stayed unmatched. The germline V gene encodes CDR1 ENHRY and CDR2 SYGVKD. The CDR3 has 15 residues. CDR3 coding DNA: TGTGCCATCAGTGAGGAGCGGGGGGGCACAGATACGCAGTATTTT. Translating gives CAISEERGGTDTQYF.

This clonotype has a count of ten or more. The J gene is TRBJ2-1, the V gene TRBV7-3; TRBD2 matches 11 bases. The germline V gene encodes CDR1 SGHTA and CDR2 FQGTGA. Trimming at V came to 2 bases and at J to 9 bases, leaving 15 bases not matched to a gene. CDR3 length equals 18 residues. The CDR3, as DNA: TGTGCCAGCAGCTTAGAATTAGGGGGACTAGCGGTACCCGGTGAGCAGTTCTTC. Amino acid sequence: CASSLELGGLAVPGEQFF.

This clonotype was detected many times. This sequence joins TRBV7-3 and TRBJ2-3, with unresolved D. The CDR3 covers 16 residues. The ends were cut back, 1 base at V and 6 bases at J, with 17 bases in the middle. Germline lookup yields CDR1 SGHTA and CDR2 FQGTGA. The CDR3 sequence is CASSLSPGRSLDTQYF. CDR3 nucleotide sequence: TGTGCCAGCAGCTTAAGTCCCGGCCGGAGCTTGGATACGCAGTATTTT.

This clonotype was counted many times. The rearrangement uses TRBV3-1 and TRBJ1-6, with D hard to call. Trimming took off 4 bases at V and 8 bases at J, with 9 bases between the two ends. The germline V gene has CDR1 LGHDT and CDR2 YNNKEL (reference sequence). The CDR3 runs 13 residues. CDR3 coding DNA: TGTGCCAGCAGCCCGGTTAAGGATTCACCCCTCCACTTT. It encodes CASSPVKDSPLHF.

A word on this clonotype: A much larger clone lies one base from this, so it may be a read error. The chain combines TRBV28 with TRBJ1-2; D gene uncertain. CDR1 is MDHEN, CDR2 SYDVKM, per germline. The CDR3 length is 15 residues. For the CDR3, the DNA is TGTACCAGCAGTTTAGGGTACAAGGGCACCTATGGCTACACCTTC. Amino acid sequence: CTSSLGYKGTYGYTF.

This clonotype was found many times. CDR3 protein: CAISEGPRTYEQYF. CDR3 DNA: TGTGCCATCAGTGAAGGACCCCGAACCTACGAGCAGTACTTC. The gene calls are TRBV10-3 and TRBJ2-7; no firm D call. From germline, CDR1 is ENHRY and CDR2 SYGVKD. The CDR3 has 14 amino acids. Between the trimmed V and J ends, which lost 3 bases and 2 bases, there was a span of 11 bases.

This clonotype has at least ten counts. The chain has TRBV29-1 and TRBJ2-7; perhaps TRBD1 as D (6 bases). CDR1 SQVTM and CDR2 ANQGSEA come from the germline V gene. The CDR3 covers 11 residues. V was trimmed by 4 bases and J by 3 bases, leaving 7 bases between them. The CDR3 is CSVGGGYEQYF. CDR3 bases: TGCAGCGTTGGAGGGGGCTACGAGCAGTACTTC.

Of note for this clonotype: An end of the junction differs from the germline gene, which may be a read error. The V call is TRBV7-2, the J call TRBJ2-1, with D possibly matching TRBD1 (6 bases). The CDR3 has 14 residues. From germline, CDR1 is SGHTA and CDR2 FQGNSA. CDR3 residues: CASSLSGQYNEQIF. CDR3 coding DNA: TGTGCCAGCAGCCTCTCCGGACAGTACAATGAGCAGATCTTC. The variable domain in full, completed from reference TRBV7-2 and TRBJ2-1, reads GAGVSQSPSNKVTEKGKDVELRCDPISGHTALYWYRQSLGQGLEFLIYFQGNSAPDKSGLPSDRFSAERTGGSVSTLTIQRTQQEDSAVYLCASSLSGQYNEQIFGPGTRLTVL.